The rows below give T cell receptor beta chains drawn from one sample of a study of CD8+ T cells in alopecia areata. TCRdb keeps only in-frame clones here, not all; method: immunoSEQ multiplex PCR. The data hold 90,000 or so clones, with roughly 47% observed a single time. The sequencing used CD8+ T cells sorted from blood, collected at week 24, from a patient treated with tofacitinib. Source of these receptors: a human donor with alopecia areata. Both conserved end residues are trimmed from each CDR3. The order of the fields is V gene, clone size, CDR3 protein. Some rows have no size entry. The others give once, few or many, or a class for an expanded clone.

>TRBV5-4|few
ASSFKRDRDYGYT
>TRBV27|once
ASSLSGSEQY
>TRBV13|-
ASSSGLAGATGANVLT
>TRBV7-8|few
ASSRDNYEQY
>TRBV15|-
ATSRAGLAGQETQY
>TRBV25-1|-
ASRQSRGELF
>TRBV2|few
ASSESLAGGSYNEQF
>TRBV28|-
ASSPLLAGYEQF
>TRBV11-2|-
ASSSAALEQY
>TRBV9|many
ASSAIGDEQY
>TRBV6-1|many
ASSEGGRDEKLF
>TRBV2|-
ASSESGGTEAF
>TRBV6-6|few
ASRQLAWGSYNEQF
>TRBV5-1|-
ASSSHRTEPNTGELF
>TRBV28|-
ATFPLDSSYEQY
>TRBV18|-
ASSPERTYYGYT
>TRBV7-9|-
ASSFSEREGNEQF